This record covers a single T cell receptor beta chain. Its antigen is currently unknown. Exclusion criteria comprised uncontrolled infection, other autoimmune disease, pregnancy or lactation. The sample originates from a study of T cells in Graves' hyperthyroidism and ophthalmopathy. Study-level findings and limits: Blood held most thyroid clonotypes expanded above 0.001 frequency.

The CDR3 regions of TCR beta were amplified from RNA transcripts. The primer set for the first-round RT-PCR of the TCR CDR3 was HTBI. TCRdb itself ran the multiplex PCR reads through MiXCR, one entry per CDR3 protein. The repertoire consists of a few hundred thousand distinct CDR3 sequences, with roughly 46% occurring once and the leading ten covering roughly 7.7%. The specimen sequenced was peripheral blood or thyroid tissue (not recorded which). This clonotype was obtained from a young woman with Graves' hyperthyroidism.

CDR3 DNA sequence: TGTGCCACCAGTGATGGGGACAAGGGAACCGATCAGCCCCAGCATTTT. Encoded protein: CATSDGDKGTDQPQHF. This sequence joins TRBV24-1 and TRBJ1-5; D perhaps matches TRBD1 (6 bases). Per the germline V gene, CDR1 is KGHDR and CDR2 is SFDVKD. The CDR3 has 16 residues. Trimming shortened V by 3 bases and J by 5 bases, and 16 bases separated the two germline ends.